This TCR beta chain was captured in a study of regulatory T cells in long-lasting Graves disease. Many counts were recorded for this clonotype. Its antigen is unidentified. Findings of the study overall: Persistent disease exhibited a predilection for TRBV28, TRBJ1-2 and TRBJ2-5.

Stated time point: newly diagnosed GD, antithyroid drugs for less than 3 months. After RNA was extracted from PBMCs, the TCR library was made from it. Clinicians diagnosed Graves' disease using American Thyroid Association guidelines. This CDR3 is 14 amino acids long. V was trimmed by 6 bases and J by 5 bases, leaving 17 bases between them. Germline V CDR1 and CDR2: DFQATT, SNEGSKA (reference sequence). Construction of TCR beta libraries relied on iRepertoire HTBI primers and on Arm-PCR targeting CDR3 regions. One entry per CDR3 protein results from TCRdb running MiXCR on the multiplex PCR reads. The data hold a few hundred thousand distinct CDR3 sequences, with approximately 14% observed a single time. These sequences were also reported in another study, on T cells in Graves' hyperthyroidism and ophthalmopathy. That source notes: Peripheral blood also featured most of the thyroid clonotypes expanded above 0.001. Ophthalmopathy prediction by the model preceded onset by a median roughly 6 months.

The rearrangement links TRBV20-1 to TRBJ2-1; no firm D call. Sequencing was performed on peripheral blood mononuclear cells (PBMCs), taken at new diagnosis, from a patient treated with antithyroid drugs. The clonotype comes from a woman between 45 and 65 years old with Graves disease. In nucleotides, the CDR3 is TGCAGTGCCGACGACCGGTGGGTCGACAATGAGCAGTTCTTC. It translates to CSADDRWVDNEQFF.